The sequence of this T cell receptor (beta chain) was determined in a study of beta chain features in type 1 diabetes. For this clone: The antigen remains unidentified.

The whole isolated RNA underwent reverse transcription, so sequencing captured expressed TCRB transcripts. Data came from immunoSEQ multiplex PCR; TCRdb stores just in-frame clones and leaves some out. Of roughly 40,000 clones listed, about 52% are singletons. Findings and caveats of the study: TCRB CDR3 length was moderately but significantly reduced in all four CD4+ subsets of Type 1 diabetes patients.

The CDR3 consists of 13 residues. V was clipped by 7 bases and J by 4 bases; unmatched bases: 4. Germline V gene sequence: CDR1 MNHNY, CDR2 SVGAGI (reference sequence). This TCR was recovered from a woman younger than 35 in good health. The sample comprised central memory CD4+ T cells from blood. The gene calls are TRBV6-6 and TRBJ2-7; 10 nucleotides line up with TRBD1. The CDR3 sequence: CASKPGQGYEQYF. The DNA of the CDR3 is TGTGCCAGCAAACCGGGACAGGGGTACGAGCAGTACTTC.